These 28 T cell receptor beta chains share one sample of origin, sequenced in a study of blood T cell repertoires in COVID-19. Using immunoSEQ multiplex PCR, the repertoire was profiled, and TCRdb retains in-frame clones only, with some absent. Of 330,000 or so clones in the sample, about 88% were seen once. Sequencing used PBMCs or T cells enriched from blood (not recorded which). These receptor sequences come from a woman aged 25 to 39 who had recovered from COVID-19.

The sample holds a few counts of this clone. V and J are TRBV18 and TRBJ1-6; D uncertain. In germline, CDR1 is KGHSH, CDR2 LQKENI. CDR3 length: 15 residues. V lost 2 bases and J lost 3, with 8 bases in between. The CDR3 spells CASSPGGNYNSPLHF. CDR3 DNA: TGTGCCAGCTCACCAGGCGGGAACTATAATTCACCCCTCCACTTT.

The chain recombines TRBV5-5 with TRBJ1-5; TRBD1 aligns across 7 bases. The germline CDR1 and CDR2 sequences are SGHKS and YYEKEE (reference sequence). The CDR3 is 14 residues long. V dropped 4 bases and J dropped 6; count of bases not matched to a gene: 7. The CDR3 loop reads CASSPGTELQPQHF. The DNA of the CDR3 is TGTGCCAGCAGCCCGGGGACAGAGCTTCAGCCCCAGCATTTT.

The gene calls are TRBV4-1 and TRBJ1-1; 9 bases are a match to TRBD1. In germline, CDR1 is MGHRA, CDR2 YSYEKL. The CDR3 has 19 amino acids. The V and J ends lost 0 bases and 0 bases, in that order; junction bases with no gene match: 11. CDR3: CASSQEDRGLNALNTEAFF. In DNA form, the CDR3 reads TGCGCCAGCAGCCAAGAGGACAGGGGCTTAAATGCTTTGAACACTGAAGCTTTCTTT.

The chain is built from TRBV2 and TRBJ2-1; TRBD2 aligns across 15 bases. From germline, CDR1 is SNHLY and CDR2 FYNNEI. J gave up 10 bases and V 7 bases, and 5 bases lay outside the gene matches. The CDR3 has 14 residues. The CDR3 DNA reads as TGTGCCAGCATCCGGACTAGCGGGAGGGGGGAGCAGTTCTTC. Its protein is CASIRTSGRGEQFF.

The chain joins TRBV18 to TRBJ2-7; maybe TRBD2 (8 bases). Germline CDR1 KGHSH, CDR2 LQKENI. V gave up 4 bases and J gave up 2 bases, with 15 bases separating them. This CDR3 has 15 amino acids. The CDR3 DNA follows: TGTGCCAGCTCACTCTCGGGAGGGGGCCCCTACGAGCAGTACTTC. It is translated as CASSLSGGGPYEQYF.

V is TRBV27 and J is TRBJ2-1, with TRBD2 matching 7 bases. Per germline, CDR1 MNHEY and CDR2 SMNVEV (reference sequence). The CDR3 has 14 amino acids. Trimming cost V 4 bases and J 12 bases; bases outside gene matches: 12. CDR3 amino acids: CASSSAWAGEGQFF. CDR3 bases: TGTGCCAGCAGTTCCGCTTGGGCGGGAGAAGGGCAGTTCTTC.

The rearrangement links TRBV2 to TRBJ2-5; the match to TRBD2 covers 7 bases. Looked up from germline, CDR1 is SNHLY and CDR2 is FYNNEI. CDR3 size: 11 residues. The V gene end was trimmed by 6 bases and the J gene end by 7 bases; junction bases not matched to a gene: 2. DNA for the CDR3: TGTGCCAGCAGCGGGGAGGGGACCCAGTACTTC. It is translated as CASSGEGTQYF.

The chain combines TRBV6-1 with TRBJ2-1, with 7 nucleotides matching TRBD2. The CDR3 loop spans 15 amino acids. The V gene end was trimmed by 3 bases and the J gene end by 6 bases; junction bases not matched to a gene: 8. Germline loops: CDR1 MNHNS, CDR2 SASEGT. CDR3: CASSDLQRDSNEQFF. The CDR3 nucleotides are TGTGCCAGCAGTGACCTTCAGCGGGATAGCAATGAGCAGTTCTTC.

This chain connects TRBV27 to TRBJ2-1, with D possibly matching TRBD2 (6 bases). The CDR3 totals 13 residues. Per the germline V gene, CDR1 is MNHEY and CDR2 is SMNVEV (reference sequence). V was cut by 1 base and J by 9 bases, with 10 bases left in between. The chain's CDR3 is CASSLYGGIEQFF. In DNA, the CDR3 is TGTGCCAGCAGTTTATACGGGGGAATTGAGCAGTTCTTC.

The chain recombines TRBV7-2 with TRBJ2-1; D unclear. The CDR3 is 14 residues long. CDR1 and CDR2 from the germline V gene are SGHTA and FQGNSA. V lost 5 bases and J lost 5, with 13 bases in between. The CDR3: CASSLGLGNNEQFF. Written as DNA, the CDR3 is TGTGCCAGCAGCCTTGGTCTTGGCAACAATGAGCAGTTCTTC.

In this sample, this clone turned up once. V usage is TRBV5-1 and J usage is TRBJ1-1; D gene uncertain. The CDR3 loop spans 15 amino acids. Trimming removed 0 bases at V and 6 bases at J, with 15 bases between. Germline CDR1 is SGHRS and CDR2 is YFSETQ. In DNA, the CDR3 is TGCGCCAGCAGCTTGGATCAGGCCCCTCTCTCTGAAGCTTTCTTT. Its protein is CASSLDQAPLSEAFF.

The rearrangement links TRBV7-8 to TRBJ2-1, with D maybe TRBD1 (5 bases). Germline CDR1 reads SGHVS; CDR2 reads FQNEAQ. This CDR3 region has 12 residues. Trimming stripped 5 bases from V and 7 bases from J, with 9 bases between. In nucleotides, the CDR3 is TGTGCCAGCAGCCGTACAGGTAATGAGCAGTTCTTC. Translating gives CASSRTGNEQFF.

The chain employs TRBV2 and TRBJ2-2; the D gene is possibly TRBD2 (6 bases). The CDR3 runs to 13 residues. Trimming left V 1 base short and J 15 bases short, with 15 bases between. Germline CDR1 and CDR2: SNHLY and FYNNEI. Here the CDR3 DNA reads TGTGCCAGCAGTGAAGGGGGGGTTGGAAAGGTGTTTTTT. Amino acids: CASSEGGVGKVFF.

The J gene is TRBJ1-1, the V gene TRBV6-5; 7 nucleotides agree with TRBD1. With 2 bases clipped from V and 0 bases from J, the junction kept 3 bases outside the gene matches. This CDR3 has 15 residues. CDR1 is MNHEY, CDR2 SVGAGI, per germline. CDR3 in amino acids: CASSYTGDMNTEAFF. CDR3 nucleotide sequence: TGTGCCAGCAGTTACACAGGGGACATGAACACTGAAGCTTTCTTT.

The chain employs TRBV19 and TRBJ2-1; D is possibly TRBD1 (5 bases). Germline assignment: CDR1 LNHDA and CDR2 SQIVND (reference sequence). The CDR3 spans 16 residues. Trimming removed 3 bases at V and 7 bases at J, with 19 bases between. The CDR3 protein is CASSIPALGVGNEQFF. CDR3 DNA: TGTGCCAGTAGTATTCCCGCCCTAGGGGTCGGGAATGAGCAGTTCTTC.

The rearrangement joins TRBV27 to TRBJ2-7, with D maybe TRBD2 (5 bases). V lost 3 bases and J lost 2, with 8 bases in between. This CDR3 spans 13 amino acids. The germline V gene has CDR1 MNHEY and CDR2 SMNVEV (reference sequence). This CDR3 reads CASSFGETYEQYF. The CDR3 coding sequence is TGTGCCAGCAGTTTCGGGGAGACCTACGAGCAGTACTTC.

V usage is TRBV29-1 and J usage is TRBJ2-2; D uncertain. The CDR3 covers 15 residues. Looked up from germline, CDR1 is SQVTM and CDR2 is ANQGSEA. Trimming removed 4 bases from V and 5 bases from J, with 17 bases in between. Here the CDR3 reads CSVGFNQDKTGELFF. The DNA of the CDR3 is TGCAGCGTTGGTTTCAACCAGGATAAAACCGGGGAGCTGTTTTTT.

The chain has TRBV7-2 and TRBJ2-7, with 7 bases aligning to TRBD1. V lost 5 bases, J lost 2 bases, and 9 bases stayed unmatched. Germline values: CDR1 SGHTA, CDR2 FQGNSA. CDR3 length equals 15 residues. DNA of the CDR3: TGTGCCAGCAGCGGCAGGGGGTCAAGCGCCTACGAGCAGTACTTC. Its protein is CASSGRGSSAYEQYF.

This chain uses TRBV2 with TRBJ2-7, with 8 bases fitting TRBD2. The V and J ends lost 7 bases and 6 bases, in that order; junction bases with no gene match: 11. CDR3 size: 14 residues. The germline V gene has CDR1 SNHLY and CDR2 FYNNEI. As DNA, the CDR3 is TGTGCCAGCACCTGGCGGGGGGCGCGTGGCGAGCAGTACTTC. Amino acids: CASTWRGARGEQYF.

This chain links TRBV3-1 (or the pseudogene TRBV3-2) with TRBJ2-3, with 7 nucleotides matching TRBD2. This CDR3 has 17 amino acids. V gave up 1 base and J gave up 1 base; unmatched junction bases: 8. Germline V gene lookup returns CDR1 LGHDT and CDR2 YNNKEL (reference sequence). CDR3 in amino acids: CASSQGSASGGTDTQYF. As DNA, the CDR3 is TGTGCCAGCAGCCAAGGGTCGGCGAGCGGGGGCACAGATACGCAGTATTTT.

This clone was seen only once. This chain uses TRBV5-1 with TRBJ1-3; 7 bases fit TRBD1. There are 16 residues in the CDR3. V was pared by 4 bases and J by 0 bases, with 7 bases of the junction left unmatched. Germline V gene sequence: CDR1 SGHRS, CDR2 YFSETQ. CDR3 region: CASSTGTVNSGNTIYF. Here the CDR3 DNA reads TGCGCCAGCAGCACCGGGACAGTAAACTCTGGAAACACCATATATTTT.

The rearrangement joins TRBV5-3 to TRBJ2-1; D unresolved. TRBV5-3 is an ORF; its function is uncertain. This CDR3 comprises 12 residues. The ends were cut back, 2 bases at V and 7 bases at J, with 7 bases in the middle. The CDR3: CARSFNGNEQFF. DNA of the CDR3: TGTGCCAGAAGCTTCAACGGGAATGAGCAGTTCTTC.

The CDR3 DNA reads as TGTGCCAGCAGCCTCGCAGGGTCCTGGAACACCGGGGAGCTGTTTTTT. Its protein is CASSLAGSWNTGELFF. The chain carries TRBV7-3 and TRBJ2-2, with D perhaps matching TRBD1 (5 bases). The CDR3 totals 16 residues. Trimming took 5 bases from V and 1 from J, leaving 14 bases between them. Germline V gives CDR1 SGHTA, CDR2 FQGTGA.

This chain uses TRBV7-6 with TRBJ2-3; a possible D gene is TRBD2 (5 bases). This CDR3 is 15 amino acids long. The germline V gene has CDR1 SGHVS and CDR2 FNYEAQ. Trimming took 5 bases from V and 1 from J, leaving 13 bases between them. The CDR3 spells CASSRVAAGTDTQYF. CDR3 DNA sequence: TGTGCCAGCAGCCGGGTGGCAGCGGGCACAGATACGCAGTATTTT.

This chain joins TRBV2 and TRBJ1-2; D is undetermined. The CDR3 extends over 13 amino acids. From germline, CDR1 is SNHLY and CDR2 FYNNEI. V gave up 2 bases and J gave up 3 bases, with 7 bases separating them. CDR3 DNA sequence: TGTGCCAGCAGTGAAAAACTGGACTATGGCTACACCTTC. Its translation is CASSEKLDYGYTF.

The rearrangement uses TRBV18 and TRBJ2-1; TRBD1 matches 7 bases. This CDR3 is built from 14 residues. CDR1 is KGHSH, CDR2 LQKENI, per germline. The V and J ends lost 1 base and 4 bases, in that order; junction bases with no gene match: 1. Written as DNA, the CDR3 is TGTGCCAGCTCACCACGGACAGGATACAATGAGCAGTTCTTC. Translation gives CASSPRTGYNEQFF.

The rearrangement uses TRBV5-5 and TRBJ2-7; 10 bases map to TRBD2. V shed 0 bases, J shed 3 bases, and the junction held 3 bases outside the gene matches. CDR1 SGHKS and CDR2 YYEKEE come from the germline V gene (reference sequence). This CDR3 is built from 15 residues. CDR3 sequence reads: CASSLELAGFYEQYF. The CDR3 bases are TGTGCCAGCAGCTTGGAACTAGCGGGATTCTACGAGCAGTACTTC.

This clone appeared a few times. The CDR3 region is CASSRAGTAGNTIYF. For the CDR3, the DNA is TGTGCCAGTAGTAGAGCCGGGACAGCTGGAAACACCATATATTTT. The genes are TRBV19 and TRBJ1-3; 7 positions agree with TRBD1. Germline V gene data show CDR1 as LNHDA and CDR2 as SQIVND (reference sequence). This CDR3 comprises 15 residues. The V and J ends lost 4 bases and 2 bases, in that order; junction bases with no gene match: 5.